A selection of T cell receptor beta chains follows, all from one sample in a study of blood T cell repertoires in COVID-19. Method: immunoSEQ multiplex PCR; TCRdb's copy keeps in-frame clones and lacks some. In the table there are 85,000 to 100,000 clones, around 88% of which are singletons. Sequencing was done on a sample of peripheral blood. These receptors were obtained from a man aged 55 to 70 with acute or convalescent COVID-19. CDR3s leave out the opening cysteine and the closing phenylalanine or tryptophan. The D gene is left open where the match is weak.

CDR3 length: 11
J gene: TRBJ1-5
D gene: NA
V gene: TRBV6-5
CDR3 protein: ASSTGIGQPQH

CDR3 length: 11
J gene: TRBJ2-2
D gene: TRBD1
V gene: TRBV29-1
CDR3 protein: SVDRGWGGELF

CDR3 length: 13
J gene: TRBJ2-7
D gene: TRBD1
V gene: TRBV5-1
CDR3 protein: ASSLEGQGGREQY

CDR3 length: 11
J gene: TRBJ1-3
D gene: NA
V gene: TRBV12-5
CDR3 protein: ASGLVGGNTIY

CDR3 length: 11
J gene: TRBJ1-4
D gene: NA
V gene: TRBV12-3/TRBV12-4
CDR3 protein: ASSLDGEEKLF

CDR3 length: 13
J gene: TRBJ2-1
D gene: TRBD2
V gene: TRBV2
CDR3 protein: ASTARGAAYNEQF

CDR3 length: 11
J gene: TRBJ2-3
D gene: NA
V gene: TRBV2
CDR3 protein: ASSEQGTDTQY

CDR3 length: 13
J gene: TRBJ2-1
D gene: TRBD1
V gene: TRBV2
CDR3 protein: ASTIRGTAYNEQF

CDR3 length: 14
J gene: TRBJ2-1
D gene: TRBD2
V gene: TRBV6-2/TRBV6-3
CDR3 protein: ASSPRGGARYNEQF

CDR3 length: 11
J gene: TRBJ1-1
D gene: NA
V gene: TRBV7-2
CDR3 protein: ASSLEVRTEAF

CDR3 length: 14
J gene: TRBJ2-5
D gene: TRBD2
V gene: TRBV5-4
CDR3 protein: ASSPRTSGGLGTQY

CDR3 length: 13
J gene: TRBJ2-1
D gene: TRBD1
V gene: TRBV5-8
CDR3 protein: ASNTGGQAYNEQF

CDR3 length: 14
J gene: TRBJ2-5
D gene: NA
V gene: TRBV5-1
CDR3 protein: ASSLASGEIGETQY

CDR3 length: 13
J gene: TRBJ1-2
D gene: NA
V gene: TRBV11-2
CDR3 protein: ASSLVPSKSYGYT

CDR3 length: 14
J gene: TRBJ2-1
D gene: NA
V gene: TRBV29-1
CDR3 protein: SATQGQRSSYNEQF

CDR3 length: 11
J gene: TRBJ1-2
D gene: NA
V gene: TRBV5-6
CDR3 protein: ASIADVAYGYT

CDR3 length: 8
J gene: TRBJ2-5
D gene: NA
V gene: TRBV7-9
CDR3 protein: ASSRETQY

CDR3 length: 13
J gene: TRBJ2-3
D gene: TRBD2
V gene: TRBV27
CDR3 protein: ASNLAGRFSDTQY

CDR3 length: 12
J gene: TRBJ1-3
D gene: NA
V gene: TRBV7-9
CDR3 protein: ASSYGVGGNTIY

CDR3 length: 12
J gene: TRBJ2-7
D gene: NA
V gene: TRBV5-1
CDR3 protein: ASSLDTDSYEQY

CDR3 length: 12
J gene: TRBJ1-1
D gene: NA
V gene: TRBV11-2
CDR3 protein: ASTFGQMNTEAF

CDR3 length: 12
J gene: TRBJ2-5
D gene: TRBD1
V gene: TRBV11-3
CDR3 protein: ASSSQGAGETQY

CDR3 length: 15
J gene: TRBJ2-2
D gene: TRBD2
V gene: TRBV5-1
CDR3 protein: ASSLHNLAGEVGELF

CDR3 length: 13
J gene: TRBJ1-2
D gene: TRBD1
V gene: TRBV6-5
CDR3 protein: ASTPGGGRSYGYT

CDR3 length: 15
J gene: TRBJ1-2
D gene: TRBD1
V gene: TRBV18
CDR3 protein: ASSTVMGQELNYGYT

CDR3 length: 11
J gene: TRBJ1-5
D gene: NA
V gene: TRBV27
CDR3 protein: ASSPPGFGPQH

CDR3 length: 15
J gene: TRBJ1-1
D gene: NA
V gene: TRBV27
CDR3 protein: ASSPPVTRPGGTEAF

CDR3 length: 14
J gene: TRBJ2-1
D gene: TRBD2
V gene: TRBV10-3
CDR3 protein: AINGLAGGAYNEQF

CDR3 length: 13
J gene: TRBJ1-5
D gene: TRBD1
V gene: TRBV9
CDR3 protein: ASSVGTGGNQPQH

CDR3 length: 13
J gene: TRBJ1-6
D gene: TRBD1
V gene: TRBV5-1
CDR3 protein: ASSLGQGKYSPLH

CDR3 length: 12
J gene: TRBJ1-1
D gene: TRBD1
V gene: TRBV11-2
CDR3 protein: ASSLTGATTEAF

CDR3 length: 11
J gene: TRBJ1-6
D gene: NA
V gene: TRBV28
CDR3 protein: AIGNSIDSPLH

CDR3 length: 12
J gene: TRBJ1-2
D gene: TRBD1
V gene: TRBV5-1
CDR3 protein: ASSWGQGSYGYT

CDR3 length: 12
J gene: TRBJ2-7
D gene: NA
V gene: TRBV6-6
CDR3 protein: ASSYTGLTYEQY

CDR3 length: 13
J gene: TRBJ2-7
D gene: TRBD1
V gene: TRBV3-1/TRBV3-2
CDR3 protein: ASSQIGTGSYEQY

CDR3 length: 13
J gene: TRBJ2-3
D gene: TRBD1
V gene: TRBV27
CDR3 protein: ASSLSRGRADTQY

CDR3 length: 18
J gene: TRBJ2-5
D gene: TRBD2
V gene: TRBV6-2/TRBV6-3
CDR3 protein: ASSYSPGLAGGGGQETQY

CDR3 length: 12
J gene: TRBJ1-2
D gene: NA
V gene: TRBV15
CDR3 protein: ATSRDVGGVGYT

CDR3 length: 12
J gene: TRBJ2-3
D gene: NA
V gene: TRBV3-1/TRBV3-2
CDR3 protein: ASSQASPLDTQY

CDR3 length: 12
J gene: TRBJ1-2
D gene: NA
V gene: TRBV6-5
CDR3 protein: ASTNGLNNYGYT

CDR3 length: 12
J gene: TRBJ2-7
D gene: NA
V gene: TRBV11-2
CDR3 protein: ASSLEGSRAEQY

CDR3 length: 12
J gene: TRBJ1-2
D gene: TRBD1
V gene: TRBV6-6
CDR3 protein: ASRKPGQSYGYT

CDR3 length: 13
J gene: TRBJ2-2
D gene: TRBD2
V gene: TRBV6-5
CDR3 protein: ASSSSGRPTGELF

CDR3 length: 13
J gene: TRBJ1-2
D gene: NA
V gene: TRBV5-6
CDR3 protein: ASSLVRRANYGYT

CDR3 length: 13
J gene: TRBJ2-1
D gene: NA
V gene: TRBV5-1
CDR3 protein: ASSFTRDAYNEQF

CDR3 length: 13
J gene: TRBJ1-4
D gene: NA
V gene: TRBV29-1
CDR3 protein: SSRGSGADGGKLF

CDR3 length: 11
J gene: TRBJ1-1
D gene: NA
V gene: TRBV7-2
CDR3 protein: ASSLVEYTEAF

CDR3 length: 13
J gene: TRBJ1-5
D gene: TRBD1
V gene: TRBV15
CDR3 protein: ATSTRTGDNQPQH

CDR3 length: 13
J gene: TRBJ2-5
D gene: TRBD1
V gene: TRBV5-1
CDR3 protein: ASSLVGQVGETQY

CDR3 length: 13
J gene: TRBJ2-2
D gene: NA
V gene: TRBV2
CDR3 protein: ASSEAQGSTGELF

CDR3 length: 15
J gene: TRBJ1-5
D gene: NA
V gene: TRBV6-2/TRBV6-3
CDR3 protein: ASSRRVTSYSNQPQH

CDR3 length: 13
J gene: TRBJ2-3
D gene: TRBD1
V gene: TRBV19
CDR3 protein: ASSSRDRKFNPPS

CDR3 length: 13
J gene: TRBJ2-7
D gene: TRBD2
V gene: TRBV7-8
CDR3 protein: ASSLRLAGSGEQY

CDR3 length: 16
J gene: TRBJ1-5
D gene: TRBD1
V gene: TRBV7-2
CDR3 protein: ASSLVGTGAVRGQPQH

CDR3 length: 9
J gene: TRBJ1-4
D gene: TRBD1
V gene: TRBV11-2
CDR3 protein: ASSGTDGLF

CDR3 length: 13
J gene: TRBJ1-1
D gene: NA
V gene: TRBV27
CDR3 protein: ASSLSVLGSTEAF

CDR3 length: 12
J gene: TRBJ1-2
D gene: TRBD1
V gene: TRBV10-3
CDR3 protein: AISESKTGGGYT

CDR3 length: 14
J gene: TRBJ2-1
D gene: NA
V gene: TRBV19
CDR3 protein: ASSKDWVGSYNEQF

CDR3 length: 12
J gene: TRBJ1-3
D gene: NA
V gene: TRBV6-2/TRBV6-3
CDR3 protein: ASSRQVSGNTIY